A selection of T cell receptor beta chains follows, all from one sample in a study of control samples from healthy donors and cancer patients. Sequencing used immunoSEQ multiplex PCR; TCRdb keeps in-frame clones, though not all of them. The table lists approximately 100,000 clones, roughly 92% of them singletons. The sample consisted of blood. These receptors were collected from a human donor in good health. The donor label of this sample is uncertain. Both conserved end residues are trimmed from each CDR3.

V gene: TRBV11-2; CDR3 protein: ASSFIAGGYT
V gene: TRBV6-1; CDR3 protein: ASSEGGRQETQY
V gene: TRBV5-1; CDR3 protein: ASRTGTSTDTQY
V gene: TRBV6-6; CDR3 protein: ASRPGSDGYT
V gene: TRBV27; CDR3 protein: ASAELPGGVAYEQY
V gene: TRBV20-1; CDR3 protein: SASTGGGTDTQY
V gene: TRBV5-1; CDR3 protein: ASSAPTGGRDTQY
V gene: TRBV5-6; CDR3 protein: ASSPGQGGQPQH
V gene: TRBV19; CDR3 protein: ASSIDRGNTEAF
V gene: TRBV18; CDR3 protein: ASSPQGTGVFNEQF
V gene: TRBV6-5; CDR3 protein: ASSTTGDYGYT
V gene: TRBV25-1; CDR3 protein: ASSRGGGGGETQY
V gene: TRBV5-1; CDR3 protein: ASSPPNRGQEQF
V gene: TRBV19; CDR3 protein: ASTLGLSFGYT
V gene: TRBV28; CDR3 protein: ASSGTGLDTQY
V gene: TRBV2; CDR3 protein: ASSEGGSGYT
V gene: TRBV19; CDR3 protein: ASNIPNTEAF
V gene: TRBV9; CDR3 protein: ASKKGGSDGYT
V gene: TRBV18; CDR3 protein: ASSPRRTGEQF
V gene: TRBV5-1; CDR3 protein: ASSLGTVQETQY
V gene: TRBV4-1; CDR3 protein: ASSQDPGQALHEQY
V gene: TRBV9; CDR3 protein: ASSVGGQGATNEKLF
V gene: TRBV18; CDR3 protein: ASSPPLNRAAGTEAF
V gene: TRBV24-1; CDR3 protein: ATSDWTGGSYNEQF
V gene: TRBV9; CDR3 protein: ASSPFLVQAVKSSGNTIY
V gene: TRBV28; CDR3 protein: ASSLPPVPFNEQF
V gene: TRBV15; CDR3 protein: ATSRDLGEPQH
V gene: TRBV7-3; CDR3 protein: ASSYNDGDIQY
V gene: TRBV3-1/TRBV3-2; CDR3 protein: ASSQRETGSEAF
V gene: TRBV18; CDR3 protein: ASSPEGGGSGNTIY
V gene: TRBV19; CDR3 protein: ASSILDTSYGYT
V gene: TRBV6-4; CDR3 protein: ASSERGDTGELF
V gene: TRBV5-4; CDR3 protein: ASGRGLNTEAF
V gene: TRBV15; CDR3 protein: ATSRDSGGLRGEKLF
V gene: TRBV4-2; CDR3 protein: ASSQGDRDQRSLH
V gene: TRBV6-1; CDR3 protein: ASSEAFMRGGDTQY
V gene: TRBV5-1; CDR3 protein: ASSLEGQGRGEQY
V gene: TRBV19; CDR3 protein: ASSILLSGRSDTQY
V gene: TRBV19; CDR3 protein: ASSIVRELSLPQH
V gene: TRBV7-9; CDR3 protein: ASSGSTGGDQPQH
V gene: TRBV6-5; CDR3 protein: ASRVTVGATEAF